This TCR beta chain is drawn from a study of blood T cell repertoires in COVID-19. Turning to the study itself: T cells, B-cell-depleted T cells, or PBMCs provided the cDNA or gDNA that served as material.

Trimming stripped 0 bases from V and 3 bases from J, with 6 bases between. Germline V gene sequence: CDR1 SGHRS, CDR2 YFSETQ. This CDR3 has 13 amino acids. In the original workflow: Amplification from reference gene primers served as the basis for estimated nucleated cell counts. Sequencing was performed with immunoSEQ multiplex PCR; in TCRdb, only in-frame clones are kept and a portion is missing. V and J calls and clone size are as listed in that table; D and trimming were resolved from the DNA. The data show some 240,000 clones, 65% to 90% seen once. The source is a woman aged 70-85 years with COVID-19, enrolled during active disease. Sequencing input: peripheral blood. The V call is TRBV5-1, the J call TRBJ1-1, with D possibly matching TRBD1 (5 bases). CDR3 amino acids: CASSLVRDTEAFF. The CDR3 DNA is TGCGCCAGCAGCTTGGTCAGGGACACTGAAGCTTTCTTT. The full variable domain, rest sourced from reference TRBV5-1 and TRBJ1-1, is KAGVTQTPRYLIKTRGQQVTLSCSPISGHRSVSWYQQTPGQGLQFLFEYFSETQRNKGNFPGRFSGRQFSNSRSEMNVSTLELGDSALYLCASSLVRDTEAFFGQGTRLTVV.